The 20 T cell receptor beta chains below come from one sample, sequenced in a study of T cell repertoires in cytomegalovirus infection. TCRdb reanalysed the reads using MiXCR and keeps one entry per CDR3 protein. The data contain about 310,000 distinct CDR3 sequences, around 10% of them singletons. Sample: PBMCs. These receptors originate from a human donor in good health (CMV status not recorded). Some clones in this sample may be carry-over from other donors' samples.

The sample holds many counts of this clonotype. This chain links TRBV20-1 with TRBJ2-7; 11 nucleotides align to TRBD1. J gave up 4 bases and V 5 bases, and 4 bases lay outside the gene matches. CDR1 is DFQATT and CDR2 is SNEGSKA in the germline V gene (reference sequence). The CDR3 totals 13 residues. As DNA, the CDR3 is TGCAGTGCTGCCCGGGACAGGGGGTACGAGCAGTACGTC. Translation: CSAARDRGYEQYV.

This clonotype was seen repeatedly, ten times or more. The chain is built from TRBV20-1 and TRBJ2-3, with 9 bases identical to TRBD2. J lost 1 base, V lost 6 bases, and 5 bases had no gene match. CDR1 and CDR2 from the germline V gene are DFQATT and SNEGSKA (reference sequence). This CDR3 has 14 amino acids. CDR3 amino acids: CSAPKRGGTDTQYF. The DNA of the CDR3 is TGCAGTGCCCCCAAGCGGGGGGGCACAGATACGCAGTATTTT.

In this sample, this clonotype turned up many times. One end of the junction is discordant with germline, which a read error may explain. The chain is built from TRBV12-3 or TRBV12-4 and TRBJ2-3; D gene ambiguous. The CDR3 is 14 residues long. CDR3 coding DNA: TGTGCCAGCAGTACCTTTTACACGGGCGACACGCTGTATTTT. Amino acids: CASSTFYTGDTLYF.

This clonotype occurred a few times. The chain carries TRBV18 and TRBJ2-7; D remains ambiguous. CDR1 and CDR2 (germline): KGHSH, LQKENI. The CDR3 loop spans 14 amino acids. Between the trimmed V and J ends, which lost 6 bases and 3 bases, there was a span of 15 bases. The CDR3 bases are TGTGCCAGCTCCACCGGTCGACACGGCTACGAGCAGTACGTC. Translation gives CASSTGRHGYEQYV.

This clonotype appeared many times. The V and J genes are TRBV6-1 and TRBJ1-2, with TRBD1 identical over 12 bases. J was trimmed by 8 bases and V by 6 bases; bases with no gene match: 4. This CDR3 is built from 13 residues. CDR1 and CDR2 from the germline V gene are MNHNS and SASEGT. CDR3 DNA sequence: TGTGCCAGCAGCTGGGACAGGGGGCGAGGCTACACCTTC. Protein product: CASSWDRGRGYTF.

This clonotype was seen a handful of times. The gene calls are TRBV6-1 and TRBJ2-2; 11 bases match TRBD1. V lost 11 bases and J lost 7; bases outside the gene matches: 9. Germline loops: CDR1 MNHNS, CDR2 SASEGT. This CDR3 comprises 14 residues. CDR3 in DNA: TGTGCCGACGGACAGGGGGCGCCCGGCGGGGAGCTGTTTTTT. Translation gives CADGQGAPGGELFF.

This clonotype appeared a few times. CDR3 in DNA: TGTGCCAGCAGGGCGGGGGGGCCGGGGGCCCAGTACTTC. Protein: CASRAGGPGAQYF. V usage is TRBV28 and J usage is TRBJ2-5; 9 bases map to TRBD2. V lost 6 bases to trimming and J lost 9 bases; unmatched junction nucleotides: 8. CDR1 and CDR2 from the germline V gene are MDHEN and SYDVKM. The CDR3 runs 13 residues. The full variable domain, rest sourced from reference TRBV28 and TRBJ2-5, is DVKVTQSSRYLVKRTGEKVFLECVQDMDHENMFWYRQDPGLGLRLIYFSYDVKMKEKGDIPEGYSVSREKKERFSLILESASTNQTSMYLCASRAGGPGAQYFGPGTRLLVL.

This clonotype was recorded at least ten times. This rearrangement joins TRBV6-5 to TRBJ2-7; 7 bases fit TRBD1. The J segment lost 3 bases and the V segment lost 2 bases, leaving 4 bases of the junction unmatched. The CDR3 is made up of 14 amino acids. In germline, CDR1 is MNHEY, CDR2 SVGAGI. The CDR3 is CASSYQGGFYEQYF. In nucleotides, the CDR3 is TGTGCCAGCAGTTACCAAGGGGGCTTCTACGAGCAGTACTTC.

This clonotype was counted many times. The genes are TRBV28 and TRBJ2-6; D gene uncertain. V lost 8 bases and J lost 4, with 6 bases in between. The germline CDR1 and CDR2 sequences are MDHEN and SYDVKM. This CDR3 is built from 12 residues. For the CDR3, the DNA is TGTGCCAGCCTTGGAGGGGCCAACGTCCTGACTTTC. Translating gives CASLGGANVLTF.

In its sample, this clonotype was seen many times. V gene TRBV7-2 combines with J gene TRBJ2-7, with 9 bases identical to TRBD1. J lost 5 bases, V lost 5 bases, and 13 bases had no gene match. The CDR3 contains 16 residues. Germline V gives CDR1 SGHTA, CDR2 FQGNSA. The CDR3 sequence is CASSEPFYRGRDEQYF. The CDR3 DNA sequence: TGTGCCAGCAGCGAACCCTTTTACAGGGGGCGCGACGAGCAGTACTTC.

The V gene is TRBV29-1, the J gene TRBJ2-7; TRBD1 is a possible D gene (7 bases). V was cut by 7 bases and J by 3 bases, with 13 bases left in between. This CDR3 contains 12 residues. CDR1 and CDR2 (germline): SQVTM, ANQGSEA. The CDR3 region is CSARDSVYEQYF. Here the CDR3 DNA reads TGCAGCGCGCGGGACAGTGTCTACGAGCAGTACTTC.

This clonotype was seen repeatedly, ten times or more. The chain uses TRBV7-8 and TRBJ2-7, with 8 bases matching TRBD2. Trimming removed 0 bases from V and 4 bases from J; junction bases left unmatched: 5. Germline CDR1 is SGHVS and CDR2 is FQNEAQ. The CDR3 runs 15 residues. The CDR3 sequence is CASSLAVTSGYEQYV. The CDR3 DNA follows: TGTGCCAGCAGCTTAGCGGTAACTAGCGGATACGAGCAGTACGTC.

The chain has TRBV29-1 and TRBJ2-6; D is perhaps TRBD1 or TRBD2 (6 bases each). Germline values: CDR1 SQVTM, CDR2 ANQGSEA. This CDR3 region has 15 residues. Trimming removed 0 bases from V and 6 bases from J, with 12 bases in between. CDR3 DNA: TGCAGCGTTGAAGACAGGGGAGGCCTGGCCAACGTCCTGACTTTC. It codes for CSVEDRGGLANVLTF.

The chain couples TRBV29-1 to TRBJ1-3; D perhaps matches TRBD1 (5 bases). Germline loops: CDR1 SQVTM, CDR2 ANQGSEA. V lost 7 bases to trimming and J lost 5 bases, with 12 bases between them. CDR3 length: 12 amino acids. The CDR3 reads CSALGVRNTIYF. The CDR3 DNA follows: TGCAGCGCCTTGGGGGTGAGAAACACCATATATTTT.

The J gene is TRBJ2-5, the V gene TRBV29-1; 9 nucleotides align to TRBD1. The CDR3 spans 15 residues. The germline gives CDR1 SQVTM, CDR2 ANQGSEA. J gave up 4 bases and V 4 bases, and 10 bases lay outside the gene matches. The CDR3 here is CSVGAGTGKLETQYF. The CDR3, as DNA: TGCAGCGTTGGGGCCGGGACAGGGAAGTTAGAGACCCAGTACTTC.

This clonotype appeared a few times. The chain employs TRBV6-5 and TRBJ2-6; no clear D. V dropped 0 bases and J dropped 0 bases, with 3 bases sitting between them. There are 15 residues in the CDR3. The germline V gene encodes CDR1 MNHEY and CDR2 SVGAGI. The CDR3 nucleotides read TGTGCCAGCAGTTACTCTGCCTCTGGGGCCAACGTCCTGACTTTC. Translated, it gives CASSYSASGANVLTF.

This clonotype has a count of ten or more. The genes are TRBV10-2 and TRBJ1-1; D not resolved. The CDR3 has 14 amino acids. V was shortened by 4 bases and J by 1 base, with 10 bases between the two germline ends. Germline V CDR1 and CDR2: WSHSY, SAAADI. CDR3 protein: CASSVKNSNTEAFF. The CDR3 DNA follows: TGCGCCAGCAGTGTTAAGAACTCGAACACTGAAGCTTTCTTT.

Many counts were recorded for this clonotype. The chain has TRBV28 and TRBJ1-4; 8 bases fit TRBD1. Trimming removed 5 bases from V and 3 bases from J; junction bases left unmatched: 14. CDR3 size: 18 residues. CDR1 is MDHEN and CDR2 is SYDVKM in the germline V gene. CDR3 nucleotides: TGTGCCAGCAGTCCACAGGGGGAACCGACCGCAGCTAATGAAAAACTGTTTTTT. It specifies CASSPQGEPTAANEKLFF.

The chain joins TRBV28 to TRBJ1-3; unclear D gene. CDR1 MDHEN and CDR2 SYDVKM come from the germline V gene. The CDR3 is 14 residues long. Trimming pared 8 bases from V and 4 bases from J, leaving 15 bases between. CDR3 sequence (DNA): TGTGCCAGCGGCAGTGTGGGCTCGGGAAACACCATATATTTT. Translated, it gives CASGSVGSGNTIYF.

This clonotype was observed many times. This chain connects TRBV6-6 to TRBJ1-6; TRBD1 is a possible D gene (5 bases). The ends were cut back, 3 bases at V and 7 bases at J, with 10 bases in the middle. Looked up from germline, CDR1 is MNHNY and CDR2 is SVGAGI (reference sequence). The CDR3 is 14 residues long. CDR3 region: CASSYQGVNSPLHF. The CDR3 coding sequence is TGTGCCAGCAGTTATCAGGGCGTAAATTCACCCCTCCACTTT.